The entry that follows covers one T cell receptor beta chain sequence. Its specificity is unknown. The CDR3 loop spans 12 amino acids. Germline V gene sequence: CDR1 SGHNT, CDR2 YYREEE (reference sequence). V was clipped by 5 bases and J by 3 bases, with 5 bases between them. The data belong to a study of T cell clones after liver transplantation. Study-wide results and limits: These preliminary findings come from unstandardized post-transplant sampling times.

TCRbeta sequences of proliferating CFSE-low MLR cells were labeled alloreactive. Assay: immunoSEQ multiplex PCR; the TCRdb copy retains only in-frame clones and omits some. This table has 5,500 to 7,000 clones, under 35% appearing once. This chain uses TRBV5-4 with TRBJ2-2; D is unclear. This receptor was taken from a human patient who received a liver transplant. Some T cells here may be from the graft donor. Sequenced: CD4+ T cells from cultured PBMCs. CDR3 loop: CASSPDTGELFF. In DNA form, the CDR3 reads TGTGCCAGCAGTCCTGACACCGGGGAGCTGTTTTTT.